These 25 T cell receptor beta chains were all obtained from the same sample, sequenced in a study of CD8+CD57+ T cells in acquired aplastic anemia. The TCR beta profiling, which covered VDJ combination and CDR3 sequence, was carried out using genomic DNA as the template. TCRdb reprocessed the reads with MiXCR, giving one entry per CDR3 protein. This sample has 300,000 or so distinct CDR3 sequences, with approximately 55% found just once. Sequencing used sorted CD4+, CD8+, or CD8+CD57+ T cells (not recorded which) from PBMCs. The receptors were sampled from a human donor with severe aplastic anemia or a healthy control (not recorded which).

Worth noting for this clonotype: Likely a read error: the CDR3 ends without its conserved phenylalanine or tryptophan. The gene calls are TRBV30 and TRBJ1-1; TRBD1 matches at 8 bases. CDR3 size: 16 residues. Germline V lookup: CDR1 GTSNPN, CDR2 SVGIG (reference sequence). With 3 bases clipped from V and 0 bases from J, the junction kept 9 bases outside the gene matches. The CDR3 loop is CAWRRDRIMMNTEAFS. In nucleotides, the CDR3 is TGTGCCTGGAGGAGGGACAGGATTATGATGAACACTGAAGCTTTCTCT.

This clonotype was seen just once. The chain combines TRBV5-1 with TRBJ1-4, with TRBD1 as a possible D gene (5 bases). Germline V gene data show CDR1 as SGHRS and CDR2 as YFSETQ. The CDR3 totals 16 residues. V was clipped by 2 bases and J by 7 bases, with 18 bases between them. CDR3 coding DNA: TGCGCCAGCAGCTTCTCGGGGACGGCGAAGGGTGAAAAACTGTTTTTT. Translated, it gives CASSFSGTAKGEKLFF. The full variable domain, with the rest looked up from reference TRBV5-1 and TRBJ1-4, is KAGVTQTPRYLIKTRGQQVTLSCSPISGHRSVSWYQQTPGQGLQFLFEYFSETQRNKGNFPGRFSGRQFSNSRSEMNVSTLELGDSALYLCASSFSGTAKGEKLFFGSGTQLSVL.

As regards this clonotype: A much larger clone differs from this one at a single base, so this may be a read error. The V call is TRBV5-1, the J call TRBJ2-1; 9 bases map to TRBD1. Looked up from germline, CDR1 is SGHRS and CDR2 is YFSETQ. The CDR3 contains 15 residues. Trimming took 2 bases from V and 6 from J; bases not matched to a gene: 6. CDR3 amino acids: CASSFRQGVGNEQFF. CDR3 bases: TGCGCCAGCAGCTTCAGACAGGGGGTTGGCAATGAGCAGTTCTTC.

This clonotype showed up just a few times. CDR3 nucleotide sequence: TGTGCCAGTAGCCCAGGGGGATGGAACACTGAAGCTTTCTTT. Translating it yields CASSPGGWNTEAFF. This chain joins TRBV19 and TRBJ1-1, with 7 bases that match TRBD1. With V trimmed by 6 bases and J by 1 base, 5 bases remained unmatched. Looked up from germline, CDR1 is LNHDA and CDR2 is SQIVND (reference sequence). CDR3 length: 14 amino acids.

This chain connects TRBV7-8 to TRBJ1-2; maybe TRBD1 (6 bases). Germline V CDR1 and CDR2: SGHVS, FQNEAQ. Trimming cost V 6 bases and J 7 bases, with 18 bases left between them. This CDR3 has 14 amino acids. The CDR3 DNA sequence: TGTGCCAGCAGTGAGGCGGCAGGGGCAGGTGGCTACACCTTC. Translating it yields CASSEAAGAGGYTF.

The chain joins TRBV7-9 to TRBJ2-7, with a possible D match to TRBD2 (6 bases). Germline assignment: CDR1 SEHNR and CDR2 FQNEAQ (reference sequence). This CDR3 is built from 16 residues. Trimming removed 8 bases at V and 5 bases at J, with 25 bases between. Here the CDR3 DNA reads TGTGCCAGCGGCGGGATGCCAGGGCCCTTCAGGCACGAGCAGTACTTC. Its protein product is CASGGMPGPFRHEQYF.

A single count supports this clonotype. The chain is built from TRBV20-1 and TRBJ1-6, with TRBD1 matching 8 bases. This CDR3 is 13 amino acids long. From germline, CDR1 is DFQATT and CDR2 SNEGSKA (reference sequence). V lost 5 bases to trimming and J lost 7 bases; unmatched junction nucleotides: 4. This CDR3 is CSAPTGENSPLHF. CDR3 nucleotide sequence: TGCAGTGCTCCGACAGGGGAGAATTCACCCCTCCACTTT.

This clonotype occurred once. The chain employs TRBV9 and TRBJ2-3; 8 bases match TRBD2. Per the germline V gene, CDR1 is SGDLS and CDR2 is YYNGEE. Trimming at V came to 7 bases and at J to 3 bases, leaving 4 bases not matched to a gene. The CDR3 has 13 residues. The CDR3 DNA follows: TGTGCCAGCGACGGGGGGGCAACAGATACGCAGTATTTT. As protein: CASDGGATDTQYF.

The chain's CDR3 is CASSWTSGGYNEQFF. CDR3 nucleotides: TGTGCCAGCAGCTGGACTAGCGGGGGTTACAATGAGCAGTTCTTC. The chain carries TRBV13 and TRBJ2-1; TRBD2 agrees at 13 bases. Trimming removed 4 bases from V and 4 bases from J; junction bases left unmatched: 1. CDR1 and CDR2 (germline): PRHDT, FYEKMQ (reference sequence). The CDR3 is 15 amino acids.

V and J are TRBV7-8 and TRBJ2-1; 8 nucleotides line up with TRBD1. This CDR3 has 16 residues. Per germline, CDR1 SGHVS and CDR2 FQNEAQ. Trimming took 10 bases from V and 0 from J; bases not matched to a gene: 11. CDR3 sequence reads: CATDRTGTFSYNEQFF. CDR3 nucleotide sequence: TGTGCCACCGATCGGACAGGGACTTTCTCCTACAATGAGCAGTTCTTC.

The chain employs TRBV11-2 and TRBJ2-5, with D possibly being TRBD1 (5 bases). Germline lookup yields CDR1 SGHAT and CDR2 FQNNGV. V shed 5 bases and J shed 4 bases, with 11 bases lying between them. The CDR3 totals 13 residues. CDR3 amino acids: CASSPPGRETQYF. The CDR3 DNA reads TGTGCCAGCAGCCCGCCAGGGCGAGAGACCCAGTACTTC.

This clonotype was counted a single time. The chain has TRBV29-1 and TRBJ2-7; unclear D gene. CDR3 size: 13 residues. In germline, CDR1 is SQVTM, CDR2 ANQGSEA. Trimming shortened V by 6 bases and J by 2 bases, and 14 bases separated the two germline ends. Here the CDR3 reads CSVVTSTPYEQYF. The CDR3 DNA sequence: TGCAGCGTAGTGACTTCTACGCCCTACGAGCAGTACTTC.

The chain uses TRBV10-3 and TRBJ2-1; D may be TRBD2 (5 bases). This CDR3 spans 14 amino acids. Germline assignment: CDR1 ENHRY and CDR2 SYGVKD. V was cut by 8 bases and J by 7 bases, with 18 bases left in between. CDR3 DNA: TGTGCCATCGCTCTAGCTCCCTCGGGGAATGAGCAGTTCTTC. Encoded protein: CAIALAPSGNEQFF.

This clonotype has only a few counts. The rearrangement links TRBV7-9 to TRBJ1-2; perhaps TRBD1 as D (6 bases). V was trimmed by 1 base and J by 7 bases, leaving 16 bases between them. Germline CDR1 reads SEHNR; CDR2 reads FQNEAQ (reference sequence). This CDR3 is built from 15 residues. CDR3 DNA: TGTGCCAGCAGCTTAGTTGTTCCGGGGGCTAGTGGCTACACCTTC. Its protein product is CASSLVVPGASGYTF.

This clonotype has ten or more counts. V and J are TRBV7-2 and TRBJ2-1, with 9 bases identical to TRBD2. CDR3 length: 16 amino acids. In germline, CDR1 is SGHTA, CDR2 FQGNSA. V trimming: 0 bases; J trimming: 2 bases; junction bases outside the gene matches: 2. The CDR3 DNA reads TGTGCCAGCAGCTTAGCGGCGGGGGGGCCCTACAATGAGCAGTTCTTC. Its protein is CASSLAAGGPYNEQFF. Full variable domain (rest looked up from reference TRBV7-2 and TRBJ2-1): GAGVSQSPSNKVTEKGKDVELRCDPISGHTALYWYRQSLGQGLEFLIYFQGNSAPDKSGLPSDRFSAERTGGSVSTLTIQRTQQEDSAVYLCASSLAAGGPYNEQFFGPGTRLTVL.

The chain joins TRBV10-3 to TRBJ1-1, with D maybe TRBD1 (5 bases). The ends were cut back, 10 bases at V and 4 bases at J, with 19 bases in the middle. The CDR3 has 14 amino acids. The germline V gene encodes CDR1 ENHRY and CDR2 SYGVKD. The CDR3 sequence: CATWDARLSTEAFF. In nucleotides, the CDR3 is TGTGCCACTTGGGACGCGAGACTCAGCACTGAAGCTTTCTTT.

This clonotype was seen only a few times. V and J are TRBV20-1 and TRBJ2-3; D gene uncertain. Looked up from germline, CDR1 is DFQATT and CDR2 is SNEGSKA (reference sequence). V was shortened by 6 bases and J by 1 base, with 8 bases between the two germline ends. This CDR3 is built from 12 residues. The DNA of the CDR3 is TGCAGTGCCCATTTTGGCACAGATACGCAGTATTTT. Protein: CSAHFGTDTQYF.

The CDR3 region is CASSDSDNYGYTF. The CDR3 region has the DNA TGTGCCAGCAGCGACAGTGATAACTATGGCTACACCTTC. This sequence joins TRBV14 and TRBJ1-2; a possible D gene is TRBD1 (5 bases). The germline V gene encodes CDR1 SGHDN and CDR2 FVKESK. The CDR3 loop spans 13 amino acids. Between the trimmed V and J ends, which lost 5 bases and 1 base, there was a span of 8 bases.

J is TRBJ1-6 and V is TRBV7-2; D is uncertain. The length of the CDR3 is 15 residues. V lost 0 bases to trimming and J lost 4 bases, with 7 bases between them. CDR1 SGHTA and CDR2 FQGNSA come from the germline V gene. The CDR3 sequence is CASSLASDYNSPLHF. CDR3 nucleotide sequence: TGTGCCAGCAGCTTAGCTTCCGATTATAATTCACCCCTCCACTTT.

The rearrangement links TRBV29-1 to TRBJ2-1, with a weak D call TRBD2 (6 bases). CDR1 and CDR2 from the germline V gene are SQVTM and ANQGSEA. This CDR3 comprises 14 residues. Trimming removed 4 bases at V and 0 bases at J, with 10 bases between. The CDR3, as DNA: TGCAGCGTTGGCGGGGTGCTCTCCTACAATGAGCAGTTCTTC. Amino acids: CSVGGVLSYNEQFF.

This clonotype has a count of ten or more. This chain joins TRBV30 and TRBJ1-6; 7 bases are a match to TRBD1. Germline V gene sequence: CDR1 GTSNPN, CDR2 SVGIG (reference sequence). This CDR3 has 13 amino acids. J gave up 9 bases and V 6 bases, and 8 bases lay outside the gene matches. CDR3 loop: CACRQGVGSPLHF. The DNA for the CDR3 is TGTGCCTGTCGACAGGGAGTGGGTTCACCCCTCCACTTT.

This clonotype occurred once. The chain couples TRBV20-1 to TRBJ2-7, with 8 bases that match TRBD1. Germline values: CDR1 DFQATT, CDR2 SNEGSKA (reference sequence). This CDR3 has 16 amino acids. Trimming removed 6 bases from V and 3 bases from J; junction bases left unmatched: 16. CDR3 DNA sequence: TGCAGTGCCAGCCAAGTCTACGGGACAGGTGTCTACGAGCAGTACTTC. Translated: CSASQVYGTGVYEQYF.

As to this clonotype: Its ends do not fully match the called genes, so a read error is possible. J is TRBJ2-5 and V is TRBV10-3; D possibly corresponds to TRBD1 (6 bases). CDR3 length equals 13 residues. Germline loops: CDR1 ENHRY, CDR2 SYGVKD. CDR3 in DNA: TGTGCCAGCAGTTTACAGGGAATCGGGACCCAGTACTTC. Its protein is CASSLQGIGTQYF.

This clonotype was recorded at least ten times. The rearrangement uses TRBV5-6 and TRBJ1-6, with TRBD1 matching over 8 bases. In germline, CDR1 is SGHDT, CDR2 YYEEEE. V trimming: 0 bases; J trimming: 8 bases; junction bases outside the gene matches: 7. The length of the CDR3 is 16 residues. CDR3 sequence: CASSLGWQGADSPLHF. CDR3 coding DNA: TGTGCCAGCAGCTTGGGTTGGCAGGGGGCAGATTCACCCCTCCACTTT.

The genes are TRBV7-9 and TRBJ1-2, with a tentative D call TRBD1 (5 bases). Trimming shortened V by 5 bases and J by 3 bases, and 10 bases separated the two germline ends. From germline, CDR1 is SEHNR and CDR2 FQNEAQ (reference sequence). CDR3 length: 13 residues. CDR3 loop: CASSPGYDYGYTF. The CDR3 DNA reads TGTGCCAGCAGCCCAGGGTACGACTATGGCTACACCTTC. Variable domain in full (rest from reference TRBV7-9 and TRBJ1-2): DTGVSQNPRHKITKRGQNVTFRCDPISEHNRLYWYRQTLGQGPEFLTYFQNEAQLEKSRLLSDRFSAERPKGSFSTLEIQRTEQGDSAMYLCASSPGYDYGYTFGSGTRLTVV.